The next 18 T cell receptor beta chains were all read from a single sample in a study of neurological immune-mediated disorders. TCRdb analysed the 5' RACE reads with MiXCR anew, one entry per CDR3 protein. The sample has 65,000 to 95,000 distinct CDR3 sequences; more than 5% are singletons. Time point described: longitudinal time-point 2. Material: PBMCs. Source of these receptors: a woman in her fifties or sixties with multiple sclerosis.

This clonotype was seen many times. The chain uses TRBV2 and TRBJ2-7, with D hard to call. Germline lookup yields CDR1 SNHLY and CDR2 FYNNEI. The CDR3 has 13 residues. The V gene lost 2 bases and the J gene lost 3 bases, with 8 bases spanning the gap. CDR3 amino acids: CASSEPFVYEQYF. In nucleotides, the CDR3 is TGTGCCAGCAGTGAACCTTTCGTCTACGAGCAGTACTTC.

The chain recombines TRBV20-1 with TRBJ2-1; 15 bases match TRBD2. The V and J ends lost 5 bases and 0 bases, in that order; junction bases with no gene match: 5. Germline V lookup: CDR1 DFQATT, CDR2 SNEGSKA (reference sequence). The CDR3 is made up of 17 amino acids. CDR3 coding DNA: TGCAGTGCTTGGACTAGCGGGGGGGCGGGCTCCTACAATGAGCAGTTCTTC. It specifies CSAWTSGGAGSYNEQFF.

In this sample, this clonotype turned up many times. This chain uses TRBV12-3 or TRBV12-4 with TRBJ1-3; D gene unclear. The CDR3 runs to 18 residues. Trimming left V 3 bases short and J 0 bases short, with 18 bases between. The CDR3 nucleotides are TGTGCCAGCAGTTTTGCGGCGGGCCTTACCCCCTCTGGAAACACCATATATTTT. Translating gives CASSFAAGLTPSGNTIYF.

This clonotype showed up many times. The chain has TRBV12-3 or TRBV12-4 and TRBJ2-7; D gene uncertain. V lost 2 bases to trimming and J lost 7 bases, with 12 bases between them. This CDR3 has 13 amino acids. CDR3 bases: TGTGCCAGCAGTTTAAATCCGGTGGGAGAGCAGTACTTC. Amino acids: CASSLNPVGEQYF.

This clonotype was seen only a few times. The chain carries TRBV18 and TRBJ2-3; D is undetermined. The V end lost 3 bases, the J end lost 1 base, and 11 bases lay between the germline ends. The germline V gene has CDR1 KGHSH and CDR2 LQKENI. This CDR3 has 15 amino acids. CDR3 DNA sequence: TGTGCCAGCTCACCCCCTTTTGACGGCACAGATACGCAGTATTTT. It encodes CASSPPFDGTDTQYF.

This clonotype showed up many times. The chain is built from TRBV10-2 and TRBJ2-5, with a weak D call TRBD2 (7 bases). With 8 bases removed from V and 5 bases from J, the gap between germline ends came to 21 bases. Germline V gene lookup returns CDR1 WSHSY and CDR2 SAAADI. This CDR3 is 15 amino acids long. CDR3 DNA: TGCGCCAGCGGCCCGGGGGGCGGGGGTCTTGAGACCCAGTACTTC. This gives the protein CASGPGGGGLETQYF.

Points on this clonotype: A read error may explain this, as a much larger clone is one base away. The gene calls are TRBV20-1 and TRBJ2-2; D uncertain. The V end was cut by 1 base, the J end by 8 bases, with 14 bases between. This CDR3 is 14 amino acids long. CDR1 is DFQATT and CDR2 is SNEGSKA in the germline V gene (reference sequence). DNA for the CDR3: TGCAGTGCTAGAGCGACATGGCCTGGGGGGGAGCTGTTTTTT. This gives the protein CSARATWPGGELFF.

V and J are TRBV5-6 and TRBJ1-2; tentatively, D is TRBD1 (5 bases). Germline lookup yields CDR1 SGHDT and CDR2 YYEEEE. Trimming pared 7 bases from V and 5 bases from J, leaving 12 bases between. CDR3 length: 12 amino acids. The CDR3 DNA sequence: TGTGCCAGCTGCGTCAGGGCTTATGGCTACACCTTC. Translation gives CASCVRAYGYTF.

This clonotype was seen ten or more times. The chain links TRBV6-1 to TRBJ2-5; 7 bases fit TRBD1. Germline V gene lookup returns CDR1 MNHNS and CDR2 SASEGT. The CDR3 has 17 residues. V lost 1 base and J lost 1; bases outside the gene matches: 9. The CDR3 is CASSEGPGTAIQETQYF. The CDR3 DNA reads TGTGCCAGCAGTGAAGGGCCCGGGACAGCAATCCAAGAGACCCAGTACTTC.

V and J are TRBV20-1 and TRBJ1-2, with D possibly TRBD1 on 5 matching bases. The CDR3 is 10 residues long. The germline gives CDR1 DFQATT, CDR2 SNEGSKA (reference sequence). The V end lost 3 bases, the J end lost 8 bases, and 7 bases lay between the germline ends. The CDR3 DNA follows: TGCAGTGCTAGTAGGGGCGGCTACACCTTC. This translates into CSASRGGYTF.

There are many counts of this clonotype. The CDR3 DNA sequence: TGTGCCACCAGCAGAGGGACAGGAAGCTACCTTCAGTTCTTC. It yields the protein CATSRGTGSYLQFF. J is TRBJ2-1 and V is TRBV15, with 7 positions matching TRBD1. In germline, CDR1 is LNHNV, CDR2 YYDKDF (reference sequence). Trimming removed 1 base from V and 13 bases from J; junction bases left unmatched: 10. The CDR3 sequence is 14 residues long.

This clonotype has at least ten counts. The J gene is TRBJ2-1, the V gene TRBV20-1; D possibly uses TRBD1 or TRBD2 (7 bases each). The CDR3 length is 15 residues. The germline V gene has CDR1 DFQATT and CDR2 SNEGSKA (reference sequence). The CDR3 coding sequence is TGCAGCACAGGGCCCGGGGGGACAGTGAAAAATGAGCAGTTCTTC. This encodes CSTGPGGTVKNEQFF.

This clonotype appeared many times. CDR3 region: CASSPRAGDTYEQYF. CDR3 nucleotides: TGTGCCAGCTCACCACGGGCAGGGGACACCTACGAGCAGTACTTC. The chain is built from TRBV18 and TRBJ2-7; weak D call: TRBD1 (6 bases). Between the trimmed V and J ends, which lost 1 base and 2 bases, there was a span of 12 bases. The CDR3 is 15 amino acids. Germline V gene lookup returns CDR1 KGHSH and CDR2 LQKENI.

Ten or more counts support this clonotype. The J gene is TRBJ1-1, the V gene TRBV7-2, with 8 bases matching TRBD1. Germline values: CDR1 SGHTA, CDR2 FQGNSA. The J segment lost 5 bases and the V segment lost 5 bases, leaving 7 bases of the junction unmatched. The CDR3 totals 14 residues. The CDR3 loop reads CASSLDRVRTEAFF. The CDR3 DNA reads as TGTGCCAGCAGCCTGGACAGGGTGCGGACTGAAGCTTTCTTT.

Turning to this clonotype: A much larger clone lies a single base off, so this may be a read error. The chain joins TRBV7-9 to TRBJ2-5, with TRBD2 as a possible D gene (6 bases). The CDR3 is 12 amino acids. Trimming removed 9 bases at V and 5 bases at J, with 13 bases between. Germline V gives CDR1 SEHNR, CDR2 FQNEAQ (reference sequence). The CDR3 region is CARSLSGETQYF. CDR3 coding DNA: TGTGCCAGAAGCCTTAGCGGTGAGACCCAGTACTTC.

This clonotype was detected ten times or more. The rearrangement links TRBV20-1 to TRBJ2-1, with a tentative D call TRBD2 (6 bases). The ends were cut back, 6 bases at V and 8 bases at J, with 14 bases in the middle. Germline V lookup: CDR1 DFQATT, CDR2 SNEGSKA (reference sequence). The CDR3 has 12 amino acids. Written as DNA, the CDR3 is TGCAGTGCAGAGACTAGTATTCATGAGCAGTTCTTC. Translating gives CSAETSIHEQFF.

This clonotype was found many times. The chain employs TRBV12-3 or TRBV12-4 and TRBJ2-3; possibly TRBD2 for D (6 bases). The CDR3 spans 14 residues. Trimming stripped 8 bases from V and 0 bases from J, with 12 bases between. The CDR3 protein is CASRAGTSTDTQYF. The CDR3 DNA reads as TGTGCCAGCCGGGCGGGGACTAGCACAGATACGCAGTATTTT.

The chain links TRBV18 to TRBJ2-1, with 8 bases fitting TRBD2. From germline, CDR1 is KGHSH and CDR2 LQKENI. The CDR3 loop spans 16 amino acids. J was trimmed by 2 bases and V by 3 bases; bases with no gene match: 6. The CDR3 is CASSPLAGGTYNEQFF. DNA for the CDR3: TGTGCCAGCTCACCTTTGGCGGGGGGAACCTACAATGAGCAGTTCTTC.